This T cell receptor beta chain was documented in a study of T cells in Graves' hyperthyroidism and ophthalmopathy. Regarding the study as a whole: Ophthalmopathy stood apart from stable hyperthyroidism in a 13 V-J model. Blood shared most expanded thyroid clonotypes above 0.001.

Remarks on this clonotype: Its target is unknown.

The CDR3 has 16 residues. Germline V gives CDR1 SGHTA, CDR2 FQGTGA. J lost 0 bases, V lost 5 bases, and 6 bases had no gene match. RNA transcripts gave rise to amplified TCR beta CDR3 regions. The study used the HTBI primer set for a first-round RT-PCR of the TCR CDR3. TCRdb independently ran MiXCR on the multiplex PCR reads; one entry per CDR3 protein. The sample lists about half a million distinct CDR3 sequences; less than 25% were seen once. Ophthalmopathy cases scored 3 or more on the Clinical Activity Score and 4 or more on NOSPECS grade, with duration below 3 months. Diagnosis rested on symptoms, serum thyroxine and TRAb, thyroid ultrasound, and orbital computed tomography.

This receptor was obtained from a woman in her 70s with Graves' ophthalmopathy. The rearrangement uses TRBV7-3 and TRBJ2-1; 8 nucleotides line up with TRBD1. Sequences were obtained from blood. The CDR3 DNA follows: TGTGCCAGCAGCCCAGGGGGCGGGAACTCCTACAATGAGCAGTTCTTC. The encoded protein is CASSPGGGNSYNEQFF.